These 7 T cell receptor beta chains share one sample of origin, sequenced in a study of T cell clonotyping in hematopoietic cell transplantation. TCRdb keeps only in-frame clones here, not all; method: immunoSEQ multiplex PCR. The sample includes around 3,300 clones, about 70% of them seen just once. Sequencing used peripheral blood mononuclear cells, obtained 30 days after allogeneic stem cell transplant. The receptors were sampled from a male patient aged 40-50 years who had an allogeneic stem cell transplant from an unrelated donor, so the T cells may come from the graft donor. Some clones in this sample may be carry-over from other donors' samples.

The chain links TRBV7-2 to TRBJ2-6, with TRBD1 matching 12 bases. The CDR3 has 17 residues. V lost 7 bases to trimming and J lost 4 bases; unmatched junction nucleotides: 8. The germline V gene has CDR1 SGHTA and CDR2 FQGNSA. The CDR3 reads CASIPGQGAGGANVLTF. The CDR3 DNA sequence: TGTGCCAGCATCCCGGGACAGGGGGCAGGGGGGGCCAACGTCCTGACTTTC.

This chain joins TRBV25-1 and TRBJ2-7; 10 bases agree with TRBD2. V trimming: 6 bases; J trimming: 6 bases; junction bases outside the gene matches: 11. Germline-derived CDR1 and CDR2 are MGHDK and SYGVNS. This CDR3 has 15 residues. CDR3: CASSASLSGGREQYF. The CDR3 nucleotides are TGTGCCAGCAGCGCCAGTCTTAGCGGGGGGCGCGAGCAGTACTTC.

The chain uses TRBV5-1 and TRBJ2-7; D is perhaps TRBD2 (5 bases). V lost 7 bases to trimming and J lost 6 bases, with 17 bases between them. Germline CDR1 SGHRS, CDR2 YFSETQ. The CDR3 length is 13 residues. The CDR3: CASAPGEGSEQYF. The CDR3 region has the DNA TGCGCCAGCGCCCCCGGGGAAGGGTCCGAGCAGTACTTC.

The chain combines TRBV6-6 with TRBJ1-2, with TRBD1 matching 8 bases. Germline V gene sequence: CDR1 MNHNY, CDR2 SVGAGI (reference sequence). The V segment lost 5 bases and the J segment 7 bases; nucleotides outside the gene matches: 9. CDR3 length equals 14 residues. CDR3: CASSPSGGAGGYTF. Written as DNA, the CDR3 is TGTGCCAGCAGTCCCTCAGGGGGCGCAGGTGGCTACACCTTC.

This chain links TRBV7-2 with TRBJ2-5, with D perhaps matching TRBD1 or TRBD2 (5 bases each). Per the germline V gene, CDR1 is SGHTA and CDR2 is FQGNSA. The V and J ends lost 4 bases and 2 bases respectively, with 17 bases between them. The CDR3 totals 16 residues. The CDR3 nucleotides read TGTGCCAGCAGCTCAAGGGACGACAGCAGTCAAGAGACCCAGTACTTC. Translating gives CASSSRDDSSQETQYF.

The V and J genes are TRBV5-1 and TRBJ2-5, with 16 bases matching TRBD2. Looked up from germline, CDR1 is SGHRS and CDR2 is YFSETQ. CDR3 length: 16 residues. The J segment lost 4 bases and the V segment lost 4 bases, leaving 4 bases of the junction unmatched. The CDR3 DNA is TGCGCCAGCAGCCCGGGACTAGCGGGAGGGCGAGAGACCCAGTACTTC. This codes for CASSPGLAGGRETQYF. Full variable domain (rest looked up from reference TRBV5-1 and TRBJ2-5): KAGVTQTPRYLIKTRGQQVTLSCSPISGHRSVSWYQQTPGQGLQFLFEYFSETQRNKGNFPGRFSGRQFSNSRSEMNVSTLELGDSALYLCASSPGLAGGRETQYFGPGTRLLVL.

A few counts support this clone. CDR3 DNA sequence: TGTGCCTGGAGTGTAGGCGGCTGGTATCGTAATTCACCCCTCCACTTT. Its protein product is CAWSVGGWYRNSPLHF. The V gene is TRBV30, the J gene TRBJ1-6; D is undetermined. Trimming stripped 0 bases from V and 6 bases from J, with 15 bases between. This CDR3 has 16 residues. Germline V gene lookup returns CDR1 GTSNPN and CDR2 SVGIG (reference sequence).